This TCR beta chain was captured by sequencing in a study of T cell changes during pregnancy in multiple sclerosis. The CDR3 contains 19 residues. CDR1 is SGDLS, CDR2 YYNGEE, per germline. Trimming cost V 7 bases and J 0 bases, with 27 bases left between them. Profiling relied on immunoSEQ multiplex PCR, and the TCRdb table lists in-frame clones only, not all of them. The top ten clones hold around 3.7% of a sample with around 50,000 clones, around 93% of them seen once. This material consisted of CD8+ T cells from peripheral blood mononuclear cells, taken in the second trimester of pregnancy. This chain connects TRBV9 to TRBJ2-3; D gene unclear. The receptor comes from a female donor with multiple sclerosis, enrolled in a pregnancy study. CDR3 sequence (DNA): TGTGCCAGCGCCGCCTCGCCGAGGCGGCCGGATACTAGCACAGATACGCAGTATTTT. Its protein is CASAASPRRPDTSTDTQYF.